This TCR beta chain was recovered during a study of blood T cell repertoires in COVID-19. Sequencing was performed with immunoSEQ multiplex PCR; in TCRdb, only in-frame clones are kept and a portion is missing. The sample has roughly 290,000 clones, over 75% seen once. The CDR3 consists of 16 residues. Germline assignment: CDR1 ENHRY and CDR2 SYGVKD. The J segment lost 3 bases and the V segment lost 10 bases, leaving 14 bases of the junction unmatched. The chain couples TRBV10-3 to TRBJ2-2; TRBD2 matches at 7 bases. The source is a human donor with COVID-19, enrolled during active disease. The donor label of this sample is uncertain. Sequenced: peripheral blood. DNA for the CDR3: TGTGCCACCTCATCCTCGAGGGCGGGAGACACCGGGGAGCTGTTTTTT. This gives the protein CATSSSRAGDTGELFF.